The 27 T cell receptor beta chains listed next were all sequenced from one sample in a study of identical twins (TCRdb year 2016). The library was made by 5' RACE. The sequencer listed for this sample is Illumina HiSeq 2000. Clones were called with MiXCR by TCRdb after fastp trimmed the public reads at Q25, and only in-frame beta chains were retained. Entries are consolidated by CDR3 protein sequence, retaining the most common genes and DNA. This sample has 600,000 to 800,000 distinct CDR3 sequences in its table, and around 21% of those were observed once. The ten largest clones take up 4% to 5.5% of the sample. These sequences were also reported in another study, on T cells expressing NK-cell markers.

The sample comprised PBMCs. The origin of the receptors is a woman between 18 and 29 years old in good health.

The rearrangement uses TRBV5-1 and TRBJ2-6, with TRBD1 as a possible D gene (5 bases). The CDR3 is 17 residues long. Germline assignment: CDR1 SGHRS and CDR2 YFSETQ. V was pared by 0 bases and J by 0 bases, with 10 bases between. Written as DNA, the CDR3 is TGCGCCAGCAGCTTGGTTGCAGGGATCTCTGGGGCCAACGTCCTGACTTTC. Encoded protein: CASSLVAGISGANVLTF.

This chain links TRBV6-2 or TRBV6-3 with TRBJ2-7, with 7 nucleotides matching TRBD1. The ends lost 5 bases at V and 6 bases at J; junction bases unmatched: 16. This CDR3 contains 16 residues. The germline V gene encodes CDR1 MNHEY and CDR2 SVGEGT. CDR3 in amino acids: CASSPWVGTVYPEQYF. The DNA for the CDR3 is TGTGCCAGCAGTCCTTGGGTAGGGACAGTATATCCCGAGCAGTACTTC.

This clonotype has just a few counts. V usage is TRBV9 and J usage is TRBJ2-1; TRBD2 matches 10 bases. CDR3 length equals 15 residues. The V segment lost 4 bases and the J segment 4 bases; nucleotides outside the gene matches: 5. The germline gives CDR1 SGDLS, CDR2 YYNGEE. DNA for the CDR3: TGTGCCAGCAGCCAGACTAGCGGGCTGTACAATGAGCAGTTCTTC. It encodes CASSQTSGLYNEQFF.

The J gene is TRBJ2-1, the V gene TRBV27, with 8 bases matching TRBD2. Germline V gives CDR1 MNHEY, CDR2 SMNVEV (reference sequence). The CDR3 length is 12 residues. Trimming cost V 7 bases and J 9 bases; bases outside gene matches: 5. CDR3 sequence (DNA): TGTGCCAGCAATATCGGGGGGGGTGAGCAGTTCTTC. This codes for CASNIGGGEQFF.

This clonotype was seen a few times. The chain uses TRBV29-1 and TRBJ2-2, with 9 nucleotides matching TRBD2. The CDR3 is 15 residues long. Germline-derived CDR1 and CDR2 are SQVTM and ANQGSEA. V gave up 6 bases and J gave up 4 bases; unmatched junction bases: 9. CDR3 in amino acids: CSVGLASVGTGELFF. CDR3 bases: TGCAGCGTGGGACTAGCAAGCGTAGGCACCGGGGAGCTGTTTTTT.

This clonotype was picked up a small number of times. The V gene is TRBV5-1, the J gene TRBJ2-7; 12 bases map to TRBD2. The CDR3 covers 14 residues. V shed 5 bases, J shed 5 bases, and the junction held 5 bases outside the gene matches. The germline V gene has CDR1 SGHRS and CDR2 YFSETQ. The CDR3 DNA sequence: TGCGCCAGCAGACTAGCGGGAGGTTTGGACGAGCAGTACTTC. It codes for CASRLAGGLDEQYF.

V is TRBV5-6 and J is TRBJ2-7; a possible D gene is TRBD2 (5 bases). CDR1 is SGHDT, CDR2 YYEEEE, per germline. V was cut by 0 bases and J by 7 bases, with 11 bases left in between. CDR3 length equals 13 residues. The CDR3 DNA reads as TGTGCCAGCAGCTTGGCTCTCACGGGGGAGCAGTACTTC. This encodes CASSLALTGEQYF.

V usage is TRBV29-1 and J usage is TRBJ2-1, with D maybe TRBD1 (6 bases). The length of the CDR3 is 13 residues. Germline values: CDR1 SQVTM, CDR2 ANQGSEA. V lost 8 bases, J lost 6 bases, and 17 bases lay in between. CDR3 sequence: CSLPTGYVNEQFF. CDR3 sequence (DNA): TGCAGCCTCCCGACAGGTTATGTCAATGAGCAGTTCTTC.

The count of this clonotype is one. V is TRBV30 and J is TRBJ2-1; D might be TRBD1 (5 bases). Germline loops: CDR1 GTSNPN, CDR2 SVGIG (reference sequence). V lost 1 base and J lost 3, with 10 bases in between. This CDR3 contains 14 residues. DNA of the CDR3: TGTGCCTGGAGTGACCCCGACAGCTACAATGAGCAGTTCTTC. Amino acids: CAWSDPDSYNEQFF.

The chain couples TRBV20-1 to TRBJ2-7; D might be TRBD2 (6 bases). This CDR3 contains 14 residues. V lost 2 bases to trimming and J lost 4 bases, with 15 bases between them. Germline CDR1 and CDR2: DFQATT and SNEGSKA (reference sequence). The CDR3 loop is CSARSPGGEYEQYF. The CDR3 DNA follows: TGCAGTGCTAGATCCCCCGGGGGAGAGTACGAGCAGTACTTC.

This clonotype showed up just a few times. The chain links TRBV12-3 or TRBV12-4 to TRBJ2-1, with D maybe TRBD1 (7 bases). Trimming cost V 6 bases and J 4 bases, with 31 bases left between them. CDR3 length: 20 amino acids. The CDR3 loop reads CASSTLDRQTSRGKYNEQFF. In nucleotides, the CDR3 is TGTGCCAGCAGCACCCTGGACAGGCAAACTTCCCGGGGGAAGTACAATGAGCAGTTCTTC.

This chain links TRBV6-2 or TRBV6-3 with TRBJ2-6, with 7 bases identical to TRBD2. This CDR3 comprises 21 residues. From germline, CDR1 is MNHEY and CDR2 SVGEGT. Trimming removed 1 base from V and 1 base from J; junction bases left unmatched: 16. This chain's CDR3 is CASSYLDYRGVLGSGANVLTF. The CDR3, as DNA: TGTGCCAGCAGTTACTTGGACTATCGGGGGGTGTTGGGATCTGGGGCCAACGTCCTGACTTTC.

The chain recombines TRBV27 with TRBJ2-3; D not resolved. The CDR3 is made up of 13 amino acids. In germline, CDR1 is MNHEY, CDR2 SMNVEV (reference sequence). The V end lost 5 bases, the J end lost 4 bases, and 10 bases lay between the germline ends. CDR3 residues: CASSLRPPDTQYF. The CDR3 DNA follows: TGTGCCAGCAGTCTACGCCCCCCAGATACGCAGTATTTT.

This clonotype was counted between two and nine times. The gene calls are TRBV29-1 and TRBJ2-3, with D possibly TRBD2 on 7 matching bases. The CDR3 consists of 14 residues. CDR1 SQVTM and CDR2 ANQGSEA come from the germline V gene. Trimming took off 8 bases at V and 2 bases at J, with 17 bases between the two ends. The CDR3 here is CSSWGGPSTDTQYF. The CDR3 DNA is TGCAGCTCGTGGGGGGGGCCCTCCACAGATACGCAGTATTTT.

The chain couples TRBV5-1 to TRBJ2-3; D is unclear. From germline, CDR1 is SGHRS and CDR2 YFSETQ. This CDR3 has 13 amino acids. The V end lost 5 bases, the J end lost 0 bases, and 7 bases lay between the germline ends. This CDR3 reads CASRTESTDTQYF. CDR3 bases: TGCGCCAGCAGAACGGAGAGCACAGATACGCAGTATTTT.

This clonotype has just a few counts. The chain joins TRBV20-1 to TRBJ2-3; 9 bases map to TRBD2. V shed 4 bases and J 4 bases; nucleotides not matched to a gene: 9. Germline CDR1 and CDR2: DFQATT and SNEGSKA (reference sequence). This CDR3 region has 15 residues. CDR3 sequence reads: CSAINSGRFSDTQYF. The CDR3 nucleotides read TGCAGTGCTATAAATAGCGGGAGATTCTCAGATACGCAGTATTTT.

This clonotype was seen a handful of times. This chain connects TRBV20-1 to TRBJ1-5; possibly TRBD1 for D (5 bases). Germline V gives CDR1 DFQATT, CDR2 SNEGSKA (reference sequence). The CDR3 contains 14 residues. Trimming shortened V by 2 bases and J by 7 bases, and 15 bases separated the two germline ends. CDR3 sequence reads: CSARSPTVRQPQHF. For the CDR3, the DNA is TGCAGTGCTAGATCCCCGACAGTGAGGCAGCCCCAGCATTTT.

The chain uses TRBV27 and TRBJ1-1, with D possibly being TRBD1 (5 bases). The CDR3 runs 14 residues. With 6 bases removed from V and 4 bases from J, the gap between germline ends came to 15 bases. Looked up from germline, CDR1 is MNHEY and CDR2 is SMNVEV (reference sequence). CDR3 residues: CASSHAGGGTEAFF. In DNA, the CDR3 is TGTGCCAGCAGCCACGCGGGGGGGGGCACTGAAGCTTTCTTT.

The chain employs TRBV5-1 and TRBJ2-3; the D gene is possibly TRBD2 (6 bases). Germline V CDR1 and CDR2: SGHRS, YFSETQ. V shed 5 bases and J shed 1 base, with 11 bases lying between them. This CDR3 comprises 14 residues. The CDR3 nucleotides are TGCGCCAGCAGGTTGACGGGGGGCACAGATACGCAGTATTTT. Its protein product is CASRLTGGTDTQYF.

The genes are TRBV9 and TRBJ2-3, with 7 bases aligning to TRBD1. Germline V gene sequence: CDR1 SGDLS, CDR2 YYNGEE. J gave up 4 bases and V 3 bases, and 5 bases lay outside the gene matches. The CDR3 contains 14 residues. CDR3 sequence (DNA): TGTGCCAGCAGCGACCCGCAGGGGGCAGATACGCAGTATTTT. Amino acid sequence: CASSDPQGADTQYF.

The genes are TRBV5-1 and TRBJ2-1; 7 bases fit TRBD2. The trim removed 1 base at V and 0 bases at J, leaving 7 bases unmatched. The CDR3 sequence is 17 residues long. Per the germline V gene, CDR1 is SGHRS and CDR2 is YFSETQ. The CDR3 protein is CASSLQRLAASYNEQFF. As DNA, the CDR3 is TGCGCCAGCAGCTTGCAGAGGCTAGCGGCCTCCTACAATGAGCAGTTCTTC.

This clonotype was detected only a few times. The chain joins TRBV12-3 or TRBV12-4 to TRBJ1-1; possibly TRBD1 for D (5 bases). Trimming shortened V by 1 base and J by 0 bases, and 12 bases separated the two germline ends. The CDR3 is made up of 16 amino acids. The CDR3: CASSLGQSLMNTEAFF. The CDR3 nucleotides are TGTGCCAGCAGTTTAGGACAGAGTCTCATGAACACTGAAGCTTTCTTT.

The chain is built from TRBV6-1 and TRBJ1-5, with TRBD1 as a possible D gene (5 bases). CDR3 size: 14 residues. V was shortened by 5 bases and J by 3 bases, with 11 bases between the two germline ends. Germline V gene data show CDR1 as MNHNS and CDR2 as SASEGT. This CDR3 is CASSPTEFNQPQHF. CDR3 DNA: TGTGCCAGCAGTCCGACAGAATTCAATCAGCCCCAGCATTTT.

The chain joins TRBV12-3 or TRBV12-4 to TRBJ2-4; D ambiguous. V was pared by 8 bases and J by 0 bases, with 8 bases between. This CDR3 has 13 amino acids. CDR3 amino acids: CASLDLAKNIQYF. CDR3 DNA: TGTGCCAGCCTAGATCTAGCCAAAAACATTCAGTACTTC.

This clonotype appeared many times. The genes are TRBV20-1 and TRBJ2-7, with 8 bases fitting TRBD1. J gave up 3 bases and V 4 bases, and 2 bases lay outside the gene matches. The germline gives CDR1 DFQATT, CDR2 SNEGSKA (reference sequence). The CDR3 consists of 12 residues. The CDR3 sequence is CSATGQGYEQYF. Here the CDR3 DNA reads TGCAGTGCTACCGGACAGGGCTACGAGCAGTACTTC.

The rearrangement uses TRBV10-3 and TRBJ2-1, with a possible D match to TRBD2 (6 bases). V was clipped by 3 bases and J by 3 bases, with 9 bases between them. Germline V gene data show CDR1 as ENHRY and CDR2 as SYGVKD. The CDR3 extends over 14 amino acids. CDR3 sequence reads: CAISDRRGYNEQFF. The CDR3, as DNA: TGTGCCATCAGTGACAGGAGGGGCTACAATGAGCAGTTCTTC.

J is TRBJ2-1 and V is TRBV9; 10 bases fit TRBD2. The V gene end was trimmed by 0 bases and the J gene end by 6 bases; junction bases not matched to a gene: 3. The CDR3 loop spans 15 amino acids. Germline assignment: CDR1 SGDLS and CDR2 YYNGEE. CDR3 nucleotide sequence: TGTGCCAGCAGCGTAGGCCAGCGGGGGGGCAATGAGCAGTTCTTC. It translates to CASSVGQRGGNEQFF.